One sample yielded the 6 T cell receptor beta chains listed below, sequenced in a study of T cells in localized non-small cell lung cancer. Generated by immunoSEQ multiplex PCR, the TCRdb table keeps only in-frame clones and is missing some. The sample consists of fewer than 20,000 clones, approximately 90% of them appearing once. The material was peripheral blood, obtained before any cancer treatment. These receptors were obtained from a woman aged 35-70 years with stage I lung adenocarcinoma.

V usage is TRBV9 and J usage is TRBJ2-7, with D perhaps assigned TRBD1 or TRBD2 (5 bases each). There are 15 residues in the CDR3. Germline V lookup: CDR1 SGDLS, CDR2 YYNGEE. V shed 4 bases and J shed 2 bases, with 16 bases lying between them. CDR3 sequence (DNA): TGTGCCAGCAGCCCCACCTGGGACCTAGCCTACGAGCAGTACTTC. Translating gives CASSPTWDLAYEQYF.

J is TRBJ1-1 and V is TRBV13; TRBD1 matches at 7 bases. Per the germline V gene, CDR1 is PRHDT and CDR2 is FYEKMQ (reference sequence). With 3 bases clipped from V and 1 base from J, the junction kept 8 bases outside the gene matches. The CDR3 extends over 16 amino acids. The CDR3 DNA follows: TGTGCCAGCAGCTTCGGATCCGGGACAGCGAACACTGAAGCTTTCTTT. This sequence encodes CASSFGSGTANTEAFF.

The J gene is TRBJ2-2, the V gene TRBV9; TRBD2 matches at 10 bases. CDR1 and CDR2 from the germline V gene are SGDLS and YYNGEE. The CDR3 is made up of 16 amino acids. V gave up 4 bases and J gave up 5 bases; unmatched junction bases: 8. CDR3 sequence reads: CASSLGTSAETGELFF. The CDR3 DNA reads as TGTGCCAGCAGCCTAGGGACTAGCGCGGAAACCGGGGAGCTGTTTTTT.

The CDR3 nucleotides read TGTGCCAGCAGCTTCGGGACAGCGGGCACTGAAGCTTTCTTT. As protein: CASSFGTAGTEAFF. The chain recombines TRBV7-9 with TRBJ1-1; 7 positions agree with TRBD1. The J segment lost 4 bases and the V segment lost 3 bases, leaving 5 bases of the junction unmatched. Looked up from germline, CDR1 is SEHNR and CDR2 is FQNEAQ (reference sequence). The CDR3 totals 14 residues.

CDR3 in DNA: TGCAGCGTGGGACAGGGGAAGGATCAGCCCCAGCATTTT. Its translation: CSVGQGKDQPQHF. The gene calls are TRBV29-1 and TRBJ1-5; TRBD1 aligns across 10 bases. V lost 6 bases to trimming and J lost 5 bases; unmatched junction nucleotides: 4. Germline V gene sequence: CDR1 SQVTM, CDR2 ANQGSEA. The CDR3 spans 13 residues. The variable domain in full, with the rest retrieved from reference TRBV29-1 and TRBJ1-5, is SAVISQKPSRDICQRGTSLTIQCQVDSQVTMMFWYRQQPGQSLTLIATANQGSEATYESGFVIDKFPISRPNLTFSTLTVSNMSPEDSSIYLCSVGQGKDQPQHFGDGTRLSIL.

The chain employs TRBV5-1 and TRBJ1-2; D may be TRBD1 (5 bases). This CDR3 spans 14 amino acids. Trimming pared 0 bases from V and 7 bases from J, leaving 13 bases between. Germline-derived CDR1 and CDR2 are SGHRS and YFSETQ. This chain's CDR3 is CASSLATGGVGYTF. CDR3 coding DNA: TGCGCCAGCAGCTTGGCTACAGGAGGCGTTGGCTACACCTTC. Full variable domain (rest looked up from reference TRBV5-1 and TRBJ1-2): KAGVTQTPRYLIKTRGQQVTLSCSPISGHRSVSWYQQTPGQGLQFLFEYFSETQRNKGNFPGRFSGRQFSNSRSEMNVSTLELGDSALYLCASSLATGGVGYTFGSGTRLTVV.